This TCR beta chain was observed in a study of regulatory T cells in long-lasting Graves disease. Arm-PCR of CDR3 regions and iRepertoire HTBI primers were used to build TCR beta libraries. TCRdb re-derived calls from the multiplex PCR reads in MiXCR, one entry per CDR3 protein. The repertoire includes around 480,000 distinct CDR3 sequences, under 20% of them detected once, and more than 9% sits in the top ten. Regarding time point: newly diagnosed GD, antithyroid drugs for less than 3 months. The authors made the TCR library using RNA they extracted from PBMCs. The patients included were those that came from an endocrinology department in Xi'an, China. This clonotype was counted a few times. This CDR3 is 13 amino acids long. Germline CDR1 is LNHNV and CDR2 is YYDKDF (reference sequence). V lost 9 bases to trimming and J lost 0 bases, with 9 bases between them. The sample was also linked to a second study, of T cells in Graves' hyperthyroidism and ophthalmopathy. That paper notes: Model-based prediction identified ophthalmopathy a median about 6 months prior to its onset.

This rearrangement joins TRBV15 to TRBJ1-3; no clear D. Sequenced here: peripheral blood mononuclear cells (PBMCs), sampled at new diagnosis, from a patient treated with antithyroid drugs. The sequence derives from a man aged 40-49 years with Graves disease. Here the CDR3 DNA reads TGTGCCACTCGGGAAGTCTCTGGAAACACCATATATTTT. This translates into CATREVSGNTIYF.